This TCR beta chain was captured in a study of OX40 agonist ivuxolimab in advanced cancers. For the study at large: Ivuxolimab, an agonist antibody against OX40 (CD134), was given to patients. Intravenous ivuxolimab at 0.01 to 10 mg/kg was given to patients every 2 weeks. People who had prior anti-PD-1, anti-PD-L1 or anti-CTLA-4 therapy could take part, and around 43% had some.

As to this clone: Its antigen is still unknown.

TCRdb's copy holds only in-frame clones and misses some; the assay was immunoSEQ multiplex PCR. Of about 51,000 clones listed, around 82% are singletons. CDR3 size: 15 residues. Germline V gene sequence: CDR1 SGHNT, CDR2 YYREEE (reference sequence). Trimming took 3 bases from V and 5 from J, leaving 16 bases between them. Findings and limits, study-wide: At 0.1 to 3.0 mg/kg and by week 6, CD4+ and CD8+ T cells in the blood had expanded clonally.

The TCR was taken from an adult with an advanced solid tumor such as melanoma, head and neck, liver or kidney cancer. The J gene is TRBJ2-3, the V gene TRBV5-4; D is possibly TRBD1 (6 bases). Sequenced here: CD4+ or CD8+ T cells sorted from blood, sampled in a trial of the OX40 agonist ivuxolimab. CDR3 residues: CASSSHRATRDTQYF. The CDR3 DNA is TGTGCCAGCAGCTCCCACAGGGCTACCAGAGATACGCAGTATTTT. Looking up the rest from reference TRBV5-4 and TRBJ2-3 gives the full variable domain: ETGVTQSPTHLIKTRGQQVTLRCSSQSGHNTVSWYQQALGQGPQFIFQYYREEENGRGNFPPRFSGLQFPNYSSELNVNALELDDSALYLCASSSHRATRDTQYFGPGTRLTVL.